This T cell receptor (beta chain) was documented in a study of molecular identifiers for immune sequencing clone quantification. Findings and caveats of the study: Sizes of clones that are highly expanded could be underestimated (if identical TCR molecules share a barcode). Spiked TCR RNA from one Jurkat cell reportedly showed up when mixed among some 1 million naive cells.

Ten or more counts support this clonotype. Its target is not known. Each library that profiled naive CD8 cells came from 20,000 to 1,000,000 sorted cells with 10%, 30% or 50% RNA. In the sort, naive CD8 T cells were defined as CD8+CD4-CCR7+CD45RA+. Germline V gives CDR1 LGHNA, CDR2 YSLEER. Trimming stripped 0 bases from V and 12 bases from J, with 20 bases between. The CDR3 totals 16 residues. TCRdb passed the PCR reads through MiXCR, listing each CDR3 protein once. Among fewer than 350,000 distinct CDR3 sequences listed, roughly a quarter were seen once. The sequencing sample was made of naive CD8+ T cells from blood, with Jurkat cell RNA spiked in. Subset defined: FACS-sorted CD8+CD4-CCR7+CD45RA+ naive T cells. The sequence was obtained from a human donor in good health. Some libraries in this study had Jurkat cell RNA spiked in. The V gene is TRBV4-3, the J gene TRBJ1-4, with D hard to call. The CDR3 loop is CASSQDRSHGKRQLFF. CDR3 nucleotides: TGCGCCAGCAGCCAAGATAGGTCCCACGGGAAGCGGCAACTGTTTTTT.